These T cell receptor beta chains were read from a single sample in a study of identical twins. TCRdb recomputed calls from the 5' RACE reads with MiXCR, one row per CDR3 protein. The sample carries approximately 1.8 million distinct CDR3 sequences, less than 40% recorded once. Sequenced input: cord blood. These receptors were taken from a newborn girl in good health. Both conserved end residues are part of each CDR3. A D gene is named only where the DNA matches it firmly. A clone size is listed for some rows: how often the clone was seen (once, few, many), or a class if it is expanded.

d_call,clone_size,v_call,j_call,cdr3_aa,cdr3_nt
TRBD1,few,TRBV7-9,TRBJ1-2,CASSQPGTGAYGYTF,TGTGCCAGCAGCCAACCGGGGACAGGGGCCTATGGCTACACCTTC
-,few,TRBV4-1,TRBJ1-1,CASSQVYVGRAEAFF,TGCGCCAGCAGCCAAGTATACGTTGGCAGGGCTGAAGCTTTCTTT
-,-,TRBV6-1,TRBJ2-2,CASRRTSTGELFF,TGTGCCAGCAGGCGAACTAGCACCGGGGAGCTGTTTTTT
-,once,TRBV20-1,TRBJ2-3,CSARDPSQPGLRTTDTQYF,TGCAGTGCTAGAGATCCCTCTCAGCCGGGCCTTAGGACGACAGATACGCAGTATTTT
TRBD1,few,TRBV29-1,TRBJ1-1,CSVGQGAAEAFF,TGCAGCGTTGGACAGGGGGCTGCTGAAGCTTTCTTT
-,-,TRBV2,TRBJ2-7,CASSDAGISVYEQYF,TGTGCCAGCAGTGATGCGGGGATTTCAGTCTACGAGCAGTACTTC
TRBD2,few,TRBV20-1,TRBJ2-1,CSARLAVYGEQFF,TGCAGTGCCAGACTAGCGGTCTACGGTGAGCAGTTCTTC
-,few,TRBV6-1,TRBJ1-4,CASSPEATGAEKLFF,TGTGCCAGCAGTCCAGAAGCCACGGGGGCTGAAAAACTGTTTTTT
TRBD2,-,TRBV7-9,TRBJ2-7,CASSPIFPGLALTATGEQYF,TGTGCCAGCAGCCCCATATTCCCGGGACTAGCGCTAACGGCGACCGGTGAGCAGTACTTC
-,once,TRBV3-1,TRBJ2-7,CASSHLGGRAYEQYF,TGTGCCAGCAGCCATCTCGGGGGACGCGCCTACGAGCAGTACTTC
-,-,TRBV21-1,TRBJ1-2,CASEPPRRGIYGYTF,TGTGCCAGCGAACCACCTAGGCGGGGGATCTATGGCTACACCTTC
-,-,TRBV7-9,TRBJ2-3,CASSLAWRLRGSDTQYF,TGTGCCAGCAGCTTAGCATGGCGTCTACGAGGATCAGATACGCAGTATTTT
-,-,TRBV28,TRBJ2-7,CASHSMDSPYEQYF,TGTGCCAGCCACTCCATGGACAGCCCCTACGAGCAGTACTTC
TRBD2,few,TRBV5-1,TRBJ2-3,CASSGLSGRATDTQYF,TGCGCCAGCAGCGGACTTAGCGGGAGGGCGACAGATACGCAGTATTTT
TRBD1,-,TRBV7-2,TRBJ1-1,CASSLGPGQGRTEAFF,TGTGCCAGCAGCTTAGGCCCGGGACAGGGCAGGACTGAAGCTTTCTTT
TRBD1,-,TRBV7-9,TRBJ1-2,CASSSLQQTGAGGCTF,TGTGCCAGCAGCTCCTTACAACAGACAGGGGCGGGTGGCTGCACCTTC
TRBD1,-,TRBV12-3/TRBV12-4,TRBJ2-1,CASSLWPRDSSYNEQFF,TGTGCCAGCAGTTTATGGCCCCGGGACAGCTCCTACAATGAGCAGTTCTTC
-,few,TRBV7-2,TRBJ2-7,CASSLTSIGSYEQYF,TGTGCCAGCAGCTTGACTAGTATCGGCTCCTACGAGCAGTACTTC
TRBD1,-,TRBV28,TRBJ2-5,CASSYRTGAERYF,TGTGCCAGCAGTTACCGGACAGGGGCCGAGCGGTACTTC
-,few,TRBV11-2,TRBJ1-5,CASSLRLRQGNQPQHF,TGTGCCAGCAGCTTACGGCTGAGACAGGGCAATCAGCCCCAGCATTTT
-,-,TRBV10-3,TRBJ2-5,CAISENSGAPVQETQYF,TGTGCCATCAGTGAGAATTCGGGGGCCCCAGTCCAAGAGACCCAGTACTTC
TRBD1,once,TRBV3-1,TRBJ2-3,CASSQPRQGADTQYF,TGTGCCAGCAGCCAACCCAGACAGGGGGCAGATACGCAGTATTTT
-,many,TRBV3-1,TRBJ2-7,CASSQITRDSYEQYF,TGTGCCAGCAGCCAAATTACCAGGGATTCGTACGAGCAGTACTTC
TRBD2,-,TRBV5-5,TRBJ2-1,CASSVLAGYDEQFF,TGTGCCAGCAGCGTACTAGCGGGGTACGACGAGCAGTTCTTC
TRBD2,-,TRBV7-9,TRBJ2-1,CASSPWWTSGIESEQFF,TGTGCCAGCAGCCCGTGGTGGACTAGCGGGATAGAAAGTGAGCAGTTCTTC
TRBD2,-,TRBV2,TRBJ2-1,CAGEKGGSSYNEQFF,TGTGCCGGCGAAAAGGGCGGGAGCTCCTACAATGAGCAGTTCTTC
-,-,TRBV4-1,TRBJ1-1,CASSQVAGQGEAFF,TGCGCCAGCAGCCAAGTGGCGGGGCAGGGTGAAGCTTTCTTT
TRBD2,-,TRBV11-2,TRBJ2-7,CASSLTGLASEQYF,TGTGCCAGCAGTCTTACTGGACTAGCCTCCGAGCAGTACTTC
-,-,TRBV24-1,TRBJ2-2,CATSDVGATGELFF,TGTGCCACCAGTGATGTAGGGGCTACCGGGGAGCTGTTTTTT
-,-,TRBV29-1,TRBJ2-1,CSVGGRLDYNEQFF,TGCAGCGTTGGAGGGCGACTTGATTACAATGAGCAGTTCTTC
-,few,TRBV27,TRBJ1-2,CASGKSVWVSYTF,TGTGCCAGCGGTAAATCGGTCTGGGTTAGCTACACCTTC
TRBD2,-,TRBV20-1,TRBJ2-2,CSARDPKRGYGELFF,TGCAGTGCTAGAGATCCAAAGCGGGGGTACGGGGAGCTGTTTTTT
-,-,TRBV28,TRBJ2-3,CASSFQPSGFTQYF,TGTGCCAGCAGTTTTCAGCCTAGTGGCTTTACGCAGTATTTT
TRBD1,-,TRBV25-1,TRBJ2-7,CASSGVGQPERSSYNEQYF,TGTGCCAGCAGTGGAGTGGGACAGCCCGAGAGGAGCTCCTACAATGAGCAGTACTTC
-,many,TRBV11-2,TRBJ2-3,CASSFDLADTQYF,TGTGCCAGCAGCTTCGATCTAGCAGATACGCAGTATTTT
TRBD2,-,TRBV5-1,TRBJ2-3,CASSLDPLAGSTDTQYF,TGCGCCAGCAGCTTGGATCCGCTAGCGGGTAGTACAGATACGCAGTATTTT
TRBD2,many,TRBV7-2,TRBJ2-7,CASSLGIAGNYEQYF,TGTGCCAGCAGCTTAGGAATAGCGGGTAACTACGAGCAGTACTTC
TRBD1,-,TRBV3-1,TRBJ1-4,CASIGQGREKLFF,TGTGCCAGCATCGGACAGGGACGGGAAAAACTGTTTTTT
-,-,TRBV4-1,TRBJ1-6,CASSRINSPLHF,TGCGCCAGCAGCCGAATCAATTCACCCCTCCACTTT
-,-,TRBV4-1,TRBJ2-5,CAVRRGFGDEQYF,TGCGCCGTACGACGGGGGTTTGGTGATGAGCAGTACTTC
-,many,TRBV28,TRBJ1-2,CASSSGGDYGYTF,TGTGCCAGCAGTTCCGGAGGGGACTATGGCTACACCTTC
-,few,TRBV29-1,TRBJ2-7,CSVGAGIYNEQYF,TGCAGCGTTGGCGCCGGGATTTACAATGAGCAGTACTTC
TRBD1,few,TRBV29-1,TRBJ1-2,CSVLGQGDGYTF,TGCAGCGTCCTAGGACAGGGGGATGGCTACACCTTC
-,few,TRBV27,TRBJ2-3,CASTRRRQSSTDTQYF,TGTGCCAGCACCAGACGCCGACAGTCTAGCACAGATACGCAGTATTTT
-,many,TRBV29-1,TRBJ2-5,CSVMHSLGREWETQYF,TGCAGCGTTATGCATAGCTTAGGGCGAGAATGGGAGACCCAGTACTTC
-,-,TRBV6-2/TRBV6-3,TRBJ1-5,CASSYLSGRSNQPQHF,TGTGCCAGCAGTTACTTATCAGGACGTAGCAATCAGCCCCAGCATTTT
-,few,TRBV18,TRBJ2-3,CASSWTAASTDTQYF,TGTGCCAGCTCATGGACAGCAGCTAGCACAGATACGCAGTATTTT
-,few,TRBV10-3,TRBJ2-7,CAISESYPREQYF,TGTGCCATCAGTGAGTCGTATCCGCGCGAGCAGTACTTC